The 4 T cell receptor beta chains below were found in one sample sequenced in a study of STAT5B mutations in CD4+ large granular lymphocyte leukemia. Clones were read by immunoSEQ multiplex PCR, and TCRdb kept only the in-frame ones, dropping some. The data contain over 30,000 clones, 81% of them singletons. The source material was CD4+ T cells from blood buffy coats. These receptors originate from a human donor in good health.

CDR3 DNA: TGTGCCAGCAGTACCCAGGGGTATGGCTACACCTTC. Amino acids: CASSTQGYGYTF. The rearrangement joins TRBV28 to TRBJ1-2, with D perhaps TRBD1 (6 bases). Germline V gene lookup returns CDR1 MDHEN and CDR2 SYDVKM. This CDR3 is built from 12 residues. V was pared by 5 bases and J by 5 bases, with 9 bases between.

The chain joins TRBV7-3 to TRBJ2-1; 10 bases line up with TRBD2. V lost 2 bases, J lost 10 bases, and 8 bases stayed unmatched. This CDR3 comprises 15 residues. The germline V gene has CDR1 SGHTA and CDR2 FQGTGA. The CDR3 DNA reads as TGTGCCAGCAGCTTATCCTGGGTAGCGGGAGGCGAGCAGTTCTTC. Protein sequence: CASSLSWVAGGEQFF.

The chain uses TRBV27 and TRBJ2-2; 11 nucleotides line up with TRBD2. Germline V gives CDR1 MNHEY, CDR2 SMNVEV (reference sequence). The CDR3 totals 17 residues. V trimming: 1 base; J trimming: 7 bases; junction bases outside the gene matches: 8. CDR3 sequence reads: CASSLLVAGGPDGELFF. CDR3 coding DNA: TGTGCCAGCAGTTTATTGGTAGCGGGAGGGCCAGACGGGGAGCTGTTTTTT.

The gene calls are TRBV5-1 and TRBJ1-1; TRBD1 matches 7 bases. Trimming cost V 4 bases and J 4 bases; bases outside gene matches: 7. The germline V gene has CDR1 SGHRS and CDR2 YFSETQ. The CDR3 runs to 14 residues. CDR3 coding DNA: TGCGCCAGCAGCCTGCAACAGGGGACCACTGAAGCTTTCTTT. Translation gives CASSLQQGTTEAFF. Supplemented by reference TRBV5-1 and TRBJ1-1, the full variable domain reads KAGVTQTPRYLIKTRGQQVTLSCSPISGHRSVSWYQQTPGQGLQFLFEYFSETQRNKGNFPGRFSGRQFSNSRSEMNVSTLELGDSALYLCASSLQQGTTEAFFGQGTRLTVV.